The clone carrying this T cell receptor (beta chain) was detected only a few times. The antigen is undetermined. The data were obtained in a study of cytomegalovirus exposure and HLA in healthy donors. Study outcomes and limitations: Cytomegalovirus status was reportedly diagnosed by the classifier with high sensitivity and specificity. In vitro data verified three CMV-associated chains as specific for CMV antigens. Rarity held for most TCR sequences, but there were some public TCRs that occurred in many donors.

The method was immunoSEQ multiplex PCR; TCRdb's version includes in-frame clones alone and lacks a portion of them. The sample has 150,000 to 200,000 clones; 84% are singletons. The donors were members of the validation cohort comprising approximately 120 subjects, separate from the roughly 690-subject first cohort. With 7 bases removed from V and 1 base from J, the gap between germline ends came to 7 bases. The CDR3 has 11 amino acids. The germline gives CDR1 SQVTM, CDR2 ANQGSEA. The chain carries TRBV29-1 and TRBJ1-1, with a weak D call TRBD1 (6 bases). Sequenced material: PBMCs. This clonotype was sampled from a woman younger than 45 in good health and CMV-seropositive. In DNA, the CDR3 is TGCAGCGCGGACAGGAACACTGAAGCTTTCTTT. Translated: CSADRNTEAFF.